This TCR beta chain was found in a study of Tregs in tolerant kidney transplant recipients. CD4+CD25+CD127- Tregs, CD4+CD25- non-Tregs, CD4 and CD8 cells were sorted. Sequencing used immunoSEQ multiplex PCR; TCRdb keeps in-frame clones, though not all of them. Of some 100,000 clones in the sample, about 91% were seen once. Study outcomes and limitations: Activated donor B cell expansion appeared to reveal the most relevant donor-specific TCRbeta repertoire. Validation in larger populations is needed because few patients were studied.

With regard to this clone: Its cognate antigen is unknown.

The sequence derives from a human donor in good health. Sequencing was performed on CD4+ T cells from blood.

For the CDR3, the DNA is TGTGCCAGCAGCGTAGCTCAGACCATCTCCTACAATGAGCAGTTCTTC. Translating gives CASSVAQTISYNEQFF. The V and J genes are TRBV9 and TRBJ2-1; no clear D. The CDR3 totals 16 residues. V was pared by 0 bases and J by 0 bases, with 10 bases between. Germline V gene lookup returns CDR1 SGDLS and CDR2 YYNGEE.